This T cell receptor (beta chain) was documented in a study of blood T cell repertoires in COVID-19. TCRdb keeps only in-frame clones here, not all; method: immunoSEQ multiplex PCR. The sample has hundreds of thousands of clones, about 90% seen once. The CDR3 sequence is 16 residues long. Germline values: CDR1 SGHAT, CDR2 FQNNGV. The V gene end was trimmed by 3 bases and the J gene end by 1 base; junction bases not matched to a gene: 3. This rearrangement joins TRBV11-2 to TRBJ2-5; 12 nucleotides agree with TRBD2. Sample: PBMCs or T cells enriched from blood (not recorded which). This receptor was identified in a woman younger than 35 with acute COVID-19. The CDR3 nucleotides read TGTGCCAGCAGCTTCGGGACTAGCGGGCCCCAAGAGACCCAGTACTTC. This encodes CASSFGTSGPQETQYF.